The following is a T cell receptor (beta chain) sequence with its context. The data originate from a study of blood T cell repertoires in COVID-19. Study in general: Sites in the United States, Italy and Spain provided acute and convalescent COVID-19 samples.

Germline CDR1 MNHEY, CDR2 SVGAGI. This CDR3 is built from 15 residues. V lost 6 bases to trimming and J lost 2 bases, with 11 bases between them. The assay was immunoSEQ multiplex PCR, and TCRdb's table has in-frame clones only and misses some. This sample carries 50,000 or so clones, 65% to 85% of them seen once, and the ten largest clones take approximately 16%. The sample taken for sequencing was peripheral blood. This clonotype was obtained from a middle-aged man with acute or convalescent COVID-19. The chain combines TRBV6-5 with TRBJ2-6, with D possibly TRBD1 on 5 matching bases. CDR3 protein: CASRPDSPGANVLTF. The CDR3 DNA reads TGTGCCAGCAGACCCGACAGCCCTGGGGCCAACGTCCTGACTTTC.